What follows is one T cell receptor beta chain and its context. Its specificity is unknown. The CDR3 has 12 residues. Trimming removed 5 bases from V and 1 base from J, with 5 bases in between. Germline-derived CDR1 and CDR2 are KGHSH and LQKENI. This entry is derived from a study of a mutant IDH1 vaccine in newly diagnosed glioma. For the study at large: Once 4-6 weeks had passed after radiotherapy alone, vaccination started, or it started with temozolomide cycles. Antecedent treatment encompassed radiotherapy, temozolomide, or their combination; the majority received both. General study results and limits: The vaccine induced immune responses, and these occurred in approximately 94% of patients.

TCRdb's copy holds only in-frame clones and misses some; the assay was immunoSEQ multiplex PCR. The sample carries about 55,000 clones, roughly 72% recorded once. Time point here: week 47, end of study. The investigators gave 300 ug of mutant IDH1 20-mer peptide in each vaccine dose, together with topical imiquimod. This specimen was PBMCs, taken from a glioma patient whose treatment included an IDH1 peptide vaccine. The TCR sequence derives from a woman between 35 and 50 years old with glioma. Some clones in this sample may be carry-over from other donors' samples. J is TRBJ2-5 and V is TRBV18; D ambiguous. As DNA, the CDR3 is TGTGCCAGCTCAGTCCTCCAAGAGACCCAGTACTTC. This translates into CASSVLQETQYF.